This entry describes one TCR beta chain. The antigen is undetermined. The CDR3 loop spans 17 amino acids. The germline gives CDR1 MNHEY, CDR2 SMNVEV (reference sequence). V gave up 0 bases and J gave up 0 bases, with 9 bases separating them. The entry originates in a study of cytomegalovirus exposure and HLA in healthy donors. PCR employed 60 Vbeta and 13 Jbeta primers. Generated by immunoSEQ multiplex PCR, the TCRdb table keeps only in-frame clones and is missing some. The sample holds 110,000 to 150,000 clones, roughly 70% seen once. Study findings and constraints: The classifier reportedly diagnosed cytomegalovirus status with high sensitivity and specificity.

The V call is TRBV27, the J call TRBJ2-6; D possibly corresponds to TRBD2 (5 bases). Specimen: PBMCs. This TCR was sampled from a woman in her sixties or seventies in good health and CMV-seropositive. The CDR3 DNA follows: TGTGCCAGCAGTTTATCCGGGGTTAGCTCTGGGGCCAACGTCCTGACTTTC. It encodes CASSLSGVSSGANVLTF.